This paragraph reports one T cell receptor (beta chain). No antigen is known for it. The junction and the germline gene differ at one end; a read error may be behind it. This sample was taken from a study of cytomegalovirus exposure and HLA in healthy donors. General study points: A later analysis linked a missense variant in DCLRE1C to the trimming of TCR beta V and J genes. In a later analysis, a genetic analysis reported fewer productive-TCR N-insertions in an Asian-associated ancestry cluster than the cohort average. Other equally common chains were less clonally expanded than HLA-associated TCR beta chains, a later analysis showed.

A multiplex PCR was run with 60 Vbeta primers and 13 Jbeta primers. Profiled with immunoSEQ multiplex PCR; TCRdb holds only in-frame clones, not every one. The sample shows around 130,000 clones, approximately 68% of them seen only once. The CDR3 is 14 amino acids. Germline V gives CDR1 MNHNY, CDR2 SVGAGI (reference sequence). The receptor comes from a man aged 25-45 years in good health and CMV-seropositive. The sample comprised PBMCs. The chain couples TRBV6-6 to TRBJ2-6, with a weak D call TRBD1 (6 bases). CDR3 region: CASSGRDTWIVSAF. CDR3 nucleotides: TGTGCCAGCAGTGGCCGGGACACCTGGATAGTCTCGGCTTTC.